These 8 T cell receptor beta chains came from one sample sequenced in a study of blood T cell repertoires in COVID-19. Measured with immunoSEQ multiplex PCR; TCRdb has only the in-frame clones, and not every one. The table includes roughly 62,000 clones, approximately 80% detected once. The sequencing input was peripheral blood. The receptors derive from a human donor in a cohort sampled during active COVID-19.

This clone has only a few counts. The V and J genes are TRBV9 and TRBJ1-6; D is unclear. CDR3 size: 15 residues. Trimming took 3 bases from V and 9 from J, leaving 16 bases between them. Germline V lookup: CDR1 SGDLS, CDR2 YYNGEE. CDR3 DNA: TGTGCCAGCAGCGCCGATCAAGACGGGATTTCACCCCTCCACTTT. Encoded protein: CASSADQDGISPLHF.

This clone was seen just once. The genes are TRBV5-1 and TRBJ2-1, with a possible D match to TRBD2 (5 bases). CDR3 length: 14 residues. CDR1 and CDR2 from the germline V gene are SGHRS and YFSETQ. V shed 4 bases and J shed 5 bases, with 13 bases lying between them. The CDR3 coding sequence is TGCGCCAGCAGCGCCGGGGAGCAACACAATGAGCAGTTCTTC. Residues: CASSAGEQHNEQFF.

The CDR3 bases are TGTGCCAGCAGCGGCAGCACAGATACGCAGTATTTT. It translates to CASSGSTDTQYF. The V gene is TRBV5-4, the J gene TRBJ2-3; D call uncertain. V dropped 4 bases and J dropped 0 bases, with 3 bases sitting between them. CDR1 is SGHNT and CDR2 is YYREEE in the germline V gene (reference sequence). CDR3 length equals 12 residues. The full variable domain, completed using reference TRBV5-4 and TRBJ2-3, is ETGVTQSPTHLIKTRGQQVTLRCSSQSGHNTVSWYQQALGQGPQFIFQYYREEENGRGNFPPRFSGLQFPNYSSELNVNALELDDSALYLCASSGSTDTQYFGPGTRLTVL.

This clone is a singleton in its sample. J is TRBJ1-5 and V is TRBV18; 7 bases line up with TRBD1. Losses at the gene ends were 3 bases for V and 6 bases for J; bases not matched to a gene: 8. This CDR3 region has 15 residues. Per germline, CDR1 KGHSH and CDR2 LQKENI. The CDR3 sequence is CASSPRQGGSQPQHF. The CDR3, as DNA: TGTGCCAGCTCACCGAGACAGGGTGGCAGTCAGCCCCAGCATTTT.

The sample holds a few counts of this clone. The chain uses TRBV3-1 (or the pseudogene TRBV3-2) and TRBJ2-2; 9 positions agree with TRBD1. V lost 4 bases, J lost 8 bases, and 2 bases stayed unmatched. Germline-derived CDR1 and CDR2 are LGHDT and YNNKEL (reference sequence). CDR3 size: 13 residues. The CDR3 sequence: CASSLGQGGELFF. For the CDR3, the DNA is TGTGCCAGCAGCCTGGGACAGGGAGGGGAGCTGTTTTTT.

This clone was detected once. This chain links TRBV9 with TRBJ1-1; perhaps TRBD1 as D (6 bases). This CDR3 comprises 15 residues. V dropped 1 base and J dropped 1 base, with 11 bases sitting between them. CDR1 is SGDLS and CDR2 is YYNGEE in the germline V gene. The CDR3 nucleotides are TGTGCCAGCAGCGTACAAGGACAGCCGAACACTGAAGCTTTCTTT. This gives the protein CASSVQGQPNTEAFF.

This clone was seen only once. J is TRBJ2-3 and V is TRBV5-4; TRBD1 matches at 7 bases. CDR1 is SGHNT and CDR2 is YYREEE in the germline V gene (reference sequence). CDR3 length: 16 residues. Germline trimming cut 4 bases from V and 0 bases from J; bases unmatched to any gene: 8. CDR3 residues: CASSPPGQRSTDTQYF. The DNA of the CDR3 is TGTGCCAGCAGCCCCCCGGGACAGAGAAGCACAGATACGCAGTATTTT.

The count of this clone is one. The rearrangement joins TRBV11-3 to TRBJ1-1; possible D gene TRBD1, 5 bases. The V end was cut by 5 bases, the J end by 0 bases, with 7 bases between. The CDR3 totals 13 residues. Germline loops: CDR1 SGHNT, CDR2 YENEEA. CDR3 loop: CASSPTVNTEAFF. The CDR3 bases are TGTGCCAGCAGCCCGACAGTGAACACTGAAGCTTTCTTT.